This TCR beta chain was documented in a study of shared clonotypes between healthy human individuals (dated by TCRdb to between 2020 and 2021). Notes on the research overall: Three men and a couple of women, aged 18 to 49 years, made up the cohort. For each donor, CD4 naive and CD4 memory were each given three plates, CD8 naive was given two plates, and CD8 memory was given one plate. The study deeply sequenced blood TCR repertoires of five healthy adults to estimate repertoire size and the extent of clonotype sharing between individuals. To increase sequencing depth and limit assay-specific biases, different laboratories used diverse techniques to prepare libraries and sequence TCR repertoires. Between about 0.85 and 9.5 billion PBMCs per donor were obtained by leukapheresis.

Concerning this clone: The antigen this receptor binds is unknown. Sequence at one end of the junction differs from germline and may be a read error.

Overall study results and their limits: Naive subsets generally had larger estimated clonotype richness than memory subsets. Higher generation probabilities were observed for clonotypes shared by all four sorted-subset donors than for non-shared clonotypes. Incomplete sequencing was indicated by rarefaction of sorted-subset datasets, despite the large sequencing depth. Pairwise subsampling indicated that sequencing depth was expected to affect the degree of clonotype sharing among donors. Because the study included only a small number of donors, the genetic and exposure-history diversity represented was limited. Approximately 5% of naive CD4, around 4% of naive CD8, 2.3% of memory CD4, and approximately 0.4% of memory CD8 clonotypes were shared across several donors. Only blood was sampled, and tissue TCR repertoires likely differ from those in blood.

CD8 naive samples were obtained by positive selection for CCR7 among CD45RO-negative cells, yielding a CD45RA+CCR7+ population from which TemRA cells were excluded. Healthy HIV-negative adults with no recently reported acute infections or vaccinations were included as donors. Only Caucasian adults living in Nashville, Tennessee, USA were represented among the donors. After blood collection by leukapheresis, PBMCs were isolated using Ficoll-Histopaque density gradient centrifugation and then cryopreserved in the vapor phase of liquid nitrogen. Analytical flow cytometry was used to check the purity and quantity of each magnetically sorted T cell population. From each sorted fraction, genomic DNA was isolated and quantified by UV absorbance on a Nanodrop 2000c. Using the deep immunoSEQ assay, TCR CDR3 regions were amplified from genomic DNA by multiplex PCR. Extracted genomic DNA from each cell subset was distributed evenly across all wells of several immunoSEQ 96-well plates, and each plate was treated as a replicate. For sorted subsets, each replicate PCR was loaded with 200 ng genomic DNA, equivalent to some 27,000 T cell genomes. Purified libraries were measured with a Qubit 3.0 fluorometer, size-checked on a Bioanalyzer 2100, and measured again with the KAPA Library Quantification kit. A separate single-read 150-cycle Illumina NextSeq 550 flow cell was used to sequence each immunoSEQ 96-well plate. Processing in the source paper ran as follows. Because the immunoSEQ output held only junctional sequences and lacked quality scores, the filtering could not match the filtering applied to full-length reads. To assign V/J genes and CDR3, sequences were annotated using PyIR, a Python wrapper for IgBLAST v1.9, with IMGT germline references. Reads with weak V/J assignments (E-value above 1e-6), missing CDR3, stop codons, out-of-frame junctions, or ambiguous translated residues were removed. V3J clonotypes were defined by identical inferred V gene, J gene, and CDR3 amino acid sequence. To compute the percentage overlap between repertoires, the number of shared unique clonotypes was divided by the size of the smaller repertoire. Repertoire richness was assessed with RTK rarefaction, the Chao1 estimator, and Recon v2.1 estimates of unobserved clonotypes. For all TCRbeta clonotypes obtained by the gDNA method from a few donors, generation probabilities were computed with OLGA. TCRdb took over this immuneACCESS table, retaining in-frame rearrangements with V and J assigned. Such tables are incomplete; in checked studies, under half of the missing clones stem from an unresolved V gene, and the remainder is unexplained. The D gene and trimming were derived from the DNA, and the V and J assignments and clone size from that table. The sample has fewer than 1 million clones on record, 90% to 98% of them singletons. The ten top clones hold about 0.25% of the sample.

The sequence was obtained from a man younger than 45 in good health. The specimen was naive CD8+ T cells sorted from blood. The cell subset or site label, read with the paper, signifies: CD45RA+CCR7+.

The bases read TGTGCCAGCAGCCACCACGAGACCCAGTACTTC. Its coded protein is CASSHHETQYF. This chain joins TRBV11-2 to TRBJ2-5; no D gene is confidently identified. Its CDR3 holds 11 amino acids, cysteine through phenylalanine. The only DNA kept is the CDR3, 33 bases in frame from the first base. CDR1 SGHAT and CDR2 FQNNGV were looked up in the germline V gene.